These 25 T cell receptor beta chains were sequenced from one sample in a study of blood T cells in healthy people across ages. Together with a sample-barcoded 5' primer, a J-beta primer mix was included in a second PCR lasting about 7 to 11 cycles. Each CDR3 protein gets one entry after TCRdb re-called the 5' RACE reads with MiXCR. The data hold roughly 800,000 distinct CDR3 sequences, with roughly 60% observed a single time. The sample consisted of blood. These receptor sequences come from a man aged 25 to 40 in good health.

V and J are TRBV14 and TRBJ2-5; possibly TRBD2 for D (5 bases). The assigned J gene may be wrong: the sequence end matches TRBJ2-7 better. Germline CDR1 SGHDN, CDR2 FVKESK. CDR3 length equals 14 residues. As DNA, the CDR3 is TGTGCCAGCAGTGAACGGTCGGGATCCGACGAGCAGTACTTC. Amino acids: CASSERSGSDEQYF.

This chain uses TRBV20-1 with TRBJ2-1; TRBD2 matches at 13 bases. Germline V gene data show CDR1 as DFQATT and CDR2 as SNEGSKA (reference sequence). V shed 4 bases and J 8 bases; nucleotides not matched to a gene: 8. The CDR3 sequence is 15 residues long. CDR3 amino acids: CSAIGTSGTIHEQFF. CDR3 in DNA: TGCAGTGCTATCGGGACTAGCGGGACGATCCATGAGCAGTTCTTC.

Turning to this clonotype: One end of the junction does not line up with germline, which may come from a read error. This sequence joins TRBV6-1 and TRBJ2-3, with 7 bases matching TRBD1. The CDR3 has 16 residues. The germline CDR1 and CDR2 sequences are MNHNS and SASEGT. CDR3 loop: CASREIDRVPIDTQYF. For the CDR3, the DNA is TGCGCCAGCAGAGAGATCGACAGGGTCCCCATAGATACGCAGTATTTT.

This clonotype appeared a few times. The chain has TRBV5-6 and TRBJ2-4; TRBD1 aligns across 9 bases. Germline trimming cut 0 bases from V and 1 base from J; bases unmatched to any gene: 8. The CDR3 has 18 residues. Germline CDR1 and CDR2: SGHDT and YYEEEE. The CDR3: CASSLGYSGQGAKNIQYF. As DNA, the CDR3 is TGTGCCAGCAGCTTGGGGTACTCGGGACAGGGTGCCAAAAACATTCAGTACTTC.

The chain has TRBV29-1 and TRBJ1-2; TRBD1 agrees at 10 bases. CDR3 size: 13 residues. The germline V gene has CDR1 SQVTM and CDR2 ANQGSEA. Trimming at V came to 7 bases and at J to 2 bases, leaving 4 bases not matched to a gene. CDR3 loop: CSAGDRGNYGYTF. As DNA, the CDR3 is TGCAGCGCAGGGGACAGGGGAAACTATGGCTACACCTTC.

The rearrangement joins TRBV28 to TRBJ2-7; D gene uncertain. Deletions cut 2 bases from V and 6 bases from J, with 8 bases between. This CDR3 is built from 12 residues. CDR1 is MDHEN and CDR2 is SYDVKM in the germline V gene. The CDR3 here is CASSLNPREQYF. As DNA, the CDR3 is TGTGCCAGCAGTTTAAACCCCCGCGAGCAGTACTTC.

The V gene is TRBV27, the J gene TRBJ2-7, with 10 bases lining up with TRBD2. The CDR3 consists of 16 residues. Germline CDR1 reads MNHEY; CDR2 reads SMNVEV (reference sequence). V lost 7 bases to trimming and J lost 7 bases; unmatched junction nucleotides: 16. The DNA of the CDR3 is TGTGCCAGCATCCCGCTCGGAGCGGGGGGGCTTAATGAGCAGTACTTC. Protein product: CASIPLGAGGLNEQYF.

In regard to this clonotype: It may be a read error: a sequence one base away is much more abundant. The V and J genes are TRBV7-8 and TRBJ2-1; D may be TRBD1 (6 bases). CDR1 is SGHVS, CDR2 FQNEAQ, per germline. The CDR3 spans 14 residues. The CDR3 spells CVSSPRTVYNEQFF. The CDR3 DNA reads as TGTGTCAGCAGCCCACGGACAGTTTACAATGAGCAGTTCTTC.

CDR3 bases: TGCGCCAGCAGCCCGGGACTAGCGGGGGTGATGGCAGCCGGTGAGACCCAGTACTTC. It encodes CASSPGLAGVMAAGETQYF. The chain recombines TRBV5-1 with TRBJ2-5; 14 bases are shared with TRBD2. Germline loops: CDR1 SGHRS, CDR2 YFSETQ. Losses at the gene ends were 4 bases for V and 5 bases for J; bases not matched to a gene: 16. This CDR3 has 19 residues. The variable domain in full, completed from reference TRBV5-1 and TRBJ2-5, reads KAGVTQTPRYLIKTRGQQVTLSCSPISGHRSVSWYQQTPGQGLQFLFEYFSETQRNKGNFPGRFSGRQFSNSRSEMNVSTLELGDSALYLCASSPGLAGVMAAGETQYFGPGTRLLVL.

This clonotype was seen only a few times. The rearrangement joins TRBV7-8 to TRBJ1-5; 7 nucleotides match TRBD1. V shed 4 bases, J shed 7 bases, and the junction held 7 bases outside the gene matches. The CDR3 consists of 14 residues. Germline V gives CDR1 SGHVS, CDR2 FQNEAQ. CDR3: CASSSTGMKQPQHF. The CDR3 DNA is TGTGCCAGCAGCTCGACAGGGATGAAACAGCCCCAGCATTTT.

The rearrangement links TRBV7-9 to TRBJ2-2, with TRBD2 matching 8 bases. Germline CDR1 is SEHNR and CDR2 is FQNEAQ (reference sequence). Germline trimming cut 7 bases from V and 0 bases from J; bases unmatched to any gene: 4. The CDR3 is 15 residues long. The CDR3 loop is CASTNSGANTGELFF. The DNA for the CDR3 is TGTGCCAGCACCAATAGCGGGGCGAACACCGGGGAGCTGTTTTTT.

V usage is TRBV7-8 and J usage is TRBJ2-5; D may correspond to TRBD1 or TRBD2 (5 bases each). Germline V gives CDR1 SGHVS, CDR2 FQNEAQ. Trimming cost V 7 bases and J 5 bases, with 14 bases left between them. The CDR3 length is 13 residues. The CDR3 sequence is CASNTGATETQYF. For the CDR3, the DNA is TGTGCCAGCAACACCGGGGCCACCGAGACCCAGTACTTC. The whole variable domain, remainder taken from reference TRBV7-8 and TRBJ2-5, is GAGVSQSPRYKVAKRGQDVALRCDPISGHVSLFWYQQALGQGPEFLTYFQNEAQLDKSGLPSDRFFAERPEGSVSTLKIQRTQQEDSAVYLCASNTGATETQYFGPGTRLLVL.

This clonotype was counted a few times. This chain links TRBV20-1 with TRBJ2-6; D is unclear. CDR1 DFQATT and CDR2 SNEGSKA come from the germline V gene (reference sequence). V lost 6 bases and J lost 4, with 16 bases in between. This CDR3 is 15 amino acids long. In nucleotides, the CDR3 is TGCAGTGCCTCTTCAACCATGGCCGGGGCCAACGTCCTGACTTTC. Residues: CSASSTMAGANVLTF.

The V call is TRBV6-5, the J call TRBJ2-7; D not resolved. V gave up 5 bases and J gave up 2 bases, with 19 bases separating them. In germline, CDR1 is MNHEY, CDR2 SVGAGI. CDR3 length: 16 residues. CDR3 sequence: CASSPTTGVLAYEQYF. CDR3 DNA: TGTGCCAGCAGTCCGACGACTGGAGTGTTAGCCTACGAGCAGTACTTC.

The chain recombines TRBV27 with TRBJ2-5; 8 bases align to TRBD1. Germline V CDR1 and CDR2: MNHEY, SMNVEV (reference sequence). Trimming took 4 bases from V and 6 from J; bases not matched to a gene: 10. CDR3 length: 15 amino acids. CDR3 coding DNA: TGTGCCAGCAGTTCTCCCGGACAGGGAGAGAAGACCCAGTACTTC. It codes for CASSSPGQGEKTQYF.

The chain uses TRBV12-3 or TRBV12-4 and TRBJ2-7, with 10 bases that match TRBD2. The CDR3 spans 15 residues. J was trimmed by 7 bases and V by 6 bases; bases with no gene match: 12. The CDR3 DNA reads as TGTGCCAGCAGATCCCTGAGCGGGGGGGCAGCTGAGCAGTACTTC. Protein: CASRSLSGGAAEQYF.

V gene TRBV10-3 combines with J gene TRBJ2-1; unclear D gene. CDR1 is ENHRY, CDR2 SYGVKD, per germline. V was cut by 3 bases and J by 5 bases, with 14 bases left in between. The CDR3 has 15 amino acids. Here the CDR3 reads CAISEGLVGHNEQFF. CDR3 in DNA: TGTGCCATCAGTGAAGGGCTAGTGGGCCACAATGAGCAGTTCTTC.

The chain uses TRBV24-1 and TRBJ2-5; TRBD1 matches 8 bases. Germline V gives CDR1 KGHDR, CDR2 SFDVKD. This CDR3 comprises 16 residues. The V gene end was trimmed by 9 bases and the J gene end by 5 bases; junction bases not matched to a gene: 16. The CDR3 DNA reads as TGTGCCACCGGTGTGGGAGACAGGGGTTTTCTCGAGACCCAGTACTTC. This encodes CATGVGDRGFLETQYF.

The chain links TRBV29-1 to TRBJ1-2; D is ambiguous. The ends were cut back, 6 bases at V and 5 bases at J, with 13 bases in the middle. CDR1 is SQVTM and CDR2 is ANQGSEA in the germline V gene. This CDR3 comprises 12 residues. In nucleotides, the CDR3 is TGCAGCGTCCCAGCCCTAAAATATGGCTACACCTTC. This codes for CSVPALKYGYTF.

This clonotype came up a few times. This chain connects TRBV12-3 or TRBV12-4 to TRBJ2-1, with D unresolved. The CDR3 loop spans 13 amino acids. Deletions cut 7 bases from V and 3 bases from J, with 10 bases between. The CDR3 region is CASTRSRYNEQFF. The CDR3 DNA is TGTGCCAGCACTCGTTCGCGCTACAATGAGCAGTTCTTC.

This clonotype was observed a single time. V and J are TRBV20-1 and TRBJ2-6; D perhaps matches TRBD1 (5 bases). This CDR3 region has 19 residues. The germline V gene encodes CDR1 DFQATT and CDR2 SNEGSKA (reference sequence). Trimming left V 1 base short and J 0 bases short, with 19 bases between. CDR3 in amino acids: CSARVWGRNRLSGANVLTF. CDR3 in DNA: TGCAGTGCTAGAGTATGGGGCAGGAACCGTCTCTCTGGGGCCAACGTCCTGACTTTC.

About this clonotype: Relative to the germline gene, one junction end is altered; a read error may explain this. The chain links TRBV7-2 to TRBJ2-7; D possibly uses TRBD1 or TRBD2 (5 bases each). Germline CDR1 and CDR2: SGHTA and FQGNSA. This CDR3 region has 16 residues. In DNA form, the CDR3 reads TGTGCCAGCGGCTTAGATCGGGGCAGGAGGACATACGAGCAGTACTTC. Protein sequence: CASGLDRGRRTYEQYF.

The chain joins TRBV3-1 to TRBJ2-1; a weak D match, TRBD2 (6 bases). V lost 2 bases, J lost 2 bases, and 19 bases lay in between. CDR1 is LGHDT, CDR2 YNNKEL, per germline (reference sequence). The CDR3 covers 18 residues. The CDR3 sequence: CASSQYLSQLATYNEQFF. CDR3 DNA: TGTGCCAGCAGCCAATACTTATCCCAGCTAGCGACCTACAATGAGCAGTTCTTC.

This chain links TRBV12-3 or TRBV12-4 with TRBJ1-6; no firm D call. Trimming pared 5 bases from V and 14 bases from J, leaving 13 bases between. The CDR3 runs 12 residues. CDR3 DNA: TGTGCCAGCAGTCGTTGGCCTGGGTCCCTCCACTTT. Translation: CASSRWPGSLHF.

With regard to this clonotype: At one of its ends the junction is not consistent with the germline gene, which may arise from a read error. The rearrangement uses TRBV5-1 and TRBJ2-5, with D perhaps matching TRBD2 (6 bases). The CDR3 has 14 amino acids. Germline V CDR1 and CDR2: SGHRS, YFSETQ. The CDR3 protein is CASSFTGGEETQYF. The CDR3 DNA follows: TGTGCCAGCAGCTTTACGGGCGGGGAAGAGACCCAGTACTTC. The variable domain in full, with the rest retrieved from reference TRBV5-1 and TRBJ2-5, is KAGVTQTPRYLIKTRGQQVTLSCSPISGHRSVSWYQQTPGQGLQFLFEYFSETQRNKGNFPGRFSGRQFSNSRSEMNVSTLELGDSALYLCASSFTGGEETQYFGPGTRLLVL.